This TCR beta chain was identified during a study of response to subunit inactivated influenza vaccine. MiXCR, run by TCRdb on the RT-PCR reads, gives a single entry per CDR3 protein. In the table there are roughly 700,000 distinct CDR3 sequences, less than 20% of which are singletons. This CDR3 region has 13 residues. Germline V gene sequence: CDR1 LGHNT, CDR2 FRNRAP. In the case of this clonotype: One end of the junction is discordant with germline, which a read error may explain.

V gene TRBV12-5 combines with J gene TRBJ2-3; tentatively, D is TRBD1 (6 bases). The input for sequencing was PBMCs from blood, taken 11 to 12 days after vaccination. The clonotype originates from a man aged 50 or older who received an inactivated influenza vaccine. DNA for the CDR3: TGTGCTAGTGGGTTGGGGGACACATGGACGCAGTATTTT. Residues: CASGLGDTWTQYF.